Presented here are 17 T cell receptor beta chains from one specimen sequenced in a study of T cell repertoires in cytomegalovirus infection. TCRdb recomputed calls from the reads with MiXCR, one row per CDR3 protein. Seen here are 150,000 to 200,000 distinct CDR3 sequences, about 18% observed once, and the top ten hold under 30%. Sequencing was carried out using CD8+ T cells from PBMCs. The receptors shown here come from a human donor in good health (CMV status not recorded). Some clones in this sample may be carry-over from other donors' samples.

This rearrangement joins TRBV27 to TRBJ2-1; 7 bases map to TRBD2. The CDR3 extends over 15 amino acids. Germline CDR1 and CDR2: MNHEY and SMNVEV (reference sequence). With 11 bases clipped from V and 6 bases from J, the junction kept 16 bases outside the gene matches. The CDR3 region has the DNA TGTGCCGTAAAATTACCCAGGGAGGGTAGCAATGAGCAGTTCTTC. This gives the protein CAVKLPREGSNEQFF.

This clonotype was seen a few times. The chain combines TRBV5-6 with TRBJ2-1; D not certain. The length of the CDR3 is 12 residues. With 1 base removed from V and 3 bases from J, the gap between germline ends came to 2 bases. Germline V gene sequence: CDR1 SGHDT, CDR2 YYEEEE. CDR3 region: CASSLYYNEQFF. In DNA form, the CDR3 reads TGTGCCAGCAGCTTGTACTACAATGAGCAGTTCTTC.

This clonotype was seen at least ten times. This sequence joins TRBV7-8 and TRBJ2-1; 13 nucleotides line up with TRBD2. This CDR3 contains 15 residues. Trimming removed 5 bases from V and 7 bases from J; junction bases left unmatched: 5. Germline CDR1 reads SGHVS; CDR2 reads FQNEAQ. The CDR3 region is CASSPTSGGGNEQFF. The CDR3, as DNA: TGTGCCAGCAGCCCAACTAGCGGGGGGGGAAATGAGCAGTTCTTC.

Many counts were recorded for this clonotype. The chain is built from TRBV28 and TRBJ2-5; D not resolved. The germline V gene encodes CDR1 MDHEN and CDR2 SYDVKM. V was clipped by 2 bases and J by 3 bases, with 7 bases between them. The CDR3 covers 13 residues. The chain's CDR3 is CASSLAREETQYF. The CDR3 DNA sequence: TGTGCCAGCAGTTTAGCGAGAGAAGAGACCCAGTACTTC.

This clonotype has more than one count but fewer than ten. The V and J genes are TRBV7-2 and TRBJ2-3; D ambiguous. This CDR3 is 15 amino acids long. The V end was cut by 2 bases, the J end by 2 bases, with 11 bases between. In germline, CDR1 is SGHTA, CDR2 FQGNSA. The CDR3 spells CASSLPPELTDTQYF. CDR3 DNA sequence: TGTGCCAGCAGCTTACCGCCTGAACTCACAGATACGCAGTATTTT.

The chain joins TRBV7-9 to TRBJ2-1; D remains ambiguous. Trimming cost V 1 base and J 8 bases, with 3 bases left between them. This CDR3 is 11 amino acids long. CDR1 and CDR2 from the germline V gene are SEHNR and FQNEAQ (reference sequence). The CDR3 spells CASSLEHEQFF. CDR3 DNA sequence: TGTGCCAGCAGCTTAGAACATGAGCAGTTCTTC.

There are many counts of this clonotype. V usage is TRBV7-2 and J usage is TRBJ2-7; 11 bases align to TRBD1. This CDR3 comprises 17 residues. Per germline, CDR1 SGHTA and CDR2 FQGNSA. Unmatched junction bases numbered 9, after V lost 5 bases and J lost 0 bases. CDR3 nucleotide sequence: TGTGCCAGCAGCCTCCGGACAGGGGGCCCGCTCTCCTACGAGCAGTACTTC. Its translation: CASSLRTGGPLSYEQYF.

This clonotype was picked up a small number of times. This chain connects TRBV20-1 to TRBJ2-1; no reliable D call. The CDR3 consists of 13 residues. V dropped 3 bases and J dropped 9 bases, with 15 bases sitting between them. Germline lookup yields CDR1 DFQATT and CDR2 SNEGSKA (reference sequence). CDR3 DNA: TGCAGTGCTAGGGCTGCCCTAAGGGCTGAGCAGTTCTTC. Translating gives CSARAALRAEQFF.

The CDR3 region has the DNA TGTGCCAGCAGCTTTCGCGGCCTCGGAAAGGACGAGCAGTACTTC. It specifies CASSFRGLGKDEQYF. This chain uses TRBV5-6 with TRBJ2-7, with D unclear. V lost 2 bases, J lost 5 bases, and 17 bases lay in between. CDR1 is SGHDT, CDR2 YYEEEE, per germline. CDR3 length: 15 amino acids. Looking up the rest from reference TRBV5-6 and TRBJ2-7 gives the full variable domain: DAGVTQSPTHLIKTRGQQVTLRCSPKSGHDTVSWYQQALGQGPQFIFQYYEEEERQRGNFPDRFSGHQFPNYSSELNVNALLLGDSALYLCASSFRGLGKDEQYFGPGTRLTVT.

A few counts support this clonotype. The chain joins TRBV10-3 to TRBJ1-1; tentatively, D is TRBD1 (6 bases). The V gene lost 0 bases and the J gene lost 3 bases, with 8 bases spanning the gap. The CDR3 is made up of 14 amino acids. CDR1 and CDR2 from the germline V gene are ENHRY and SYGVKD. This CDR3 is CAISESEGDTEAFF. The CDR3 bases are TGTGCCATCAGTGAGTCGGAGGGGGACACTGAAGCTTTCTTT.

This clonotype was seen more than once but under ten times. This rearrangement joins TRBV29-1 to TRBJ1-6; possible D gene TRBD1, 5 bases. CDR1 is SQVTM, CDR2 ANQGSEA, per germline. V was pared by 6 bases and J by 16 bases, with 19 bases between. The CDR3 is 12 residues long. The CDR3 here is CSVTPGTGGLHF. The DNA of the CDR3 is TGCAGCGTGACCCCAGGGACGGGAGGTCTCCACTTT.

The table lists this clonotype with a few counts. The rearrangement uses TRBV6-1 and TRBJ2-1, with 12 bases that match TRBD2. V lost 6 bases to trimming and J lost 3 bases; unmatched junction nucleotides: 6. The germline CDR1 and CDR2 sequences are MNHNS and SASEGT. The CDR3 covers 16 residues. CDR3 in amino acids: CASSWTSGEIYNEQFF. The CDR3 DNA sequence: TGTGCCAGCAGCTGGACTAGCGGGGAGATCTACAATGAGCAGTTCTTC.

The chain joins TRBV20-1 to TRBJ1-2; possibly TRBD1 for D (5 bases). V was trimmed by 6 bases and J by 4 bases, leaving 18 bases between them. This CDR3 region has 14 residues. Germline CDR1 and CDR2: DFQATT and SNEGSKA (reference sequence). The CDR3 nucleotides read TGCAGTGCGCCCGGGACTGAAAGGCCCTATGGCTACACCTTC. Encoded protein: CSAPGTERPYGYTF.

The V call is TRBV18, the J call TRBJ1-2, with D possibly TRBD1 on 5 matching bases. Per germline, CDR1 KGHSH and CDR2 LQKENI. Trimming cost V 0 bases and J 8 bases, with 13 bases left between them. This CDR3 spans 14 amino acids. CDR3 nucleotide sequence: TGTGCCAGCTCACCACCAGAAAGGGGACGGGGCTACACCTTC. It yields the protein CASSPPERGRGYTF.

The chain employs TRBV18 and TRBJ1-1; unclear D gene. V was clipped by 3 bases and J by 5 bases, with 10 bases between them. CDR3 length: 13 amino acids. Germline V gene lookup returns CDR1 KGHSH and CDR2 LQKENI. CDR3 sequence (DNA): TGTGCCAGCTCACCGGAGTTGGCGACTGAAGCTTTCTTT. This gives the protein CASSPELATEAFF.

This rearrangement joins TRBV6-1 to TRBJ2-7, with TRBD1 identical over 9 bases. V was clipped by 7 bases and J by 5 bases; unmatched bases: 3. The CDR3 spans 12 residues. Germline-derived CDR1 and CDR2 are MNHNS and SASEGT. CDR3 sequence: CASTRQGDEQYF. The CDR3 region has the DNA TGTGCCAGCACCAGACAGGGGGACGAGCAGTACTTC.

The V call is TRBV7-7, the J call TRBJ2-1, with D tentatively TRBD1 or TRBD2 (5 bases each). Trimming left V 6 bases short and J 2 bases short, with 8 bases between. The CDR3 is 13 amino acids. Germline CDR1 SSHAT, CDR2 FNYEAQ (reference sequence). The CDR3 protein is CASSGGPYNEQFF. The CDR3 nucleotides are TGTGCCAGCAGTGGGGGACCCTACAATGAGCAGTTCTTC. Full variable domain (remainder filled in from reference TRBV7-7 and TRBJ2-1): GAGVSQSPRYKVTKRGQDVTLRCDPISSHATLYWYQQALGQGPEFLTYFNYEAQPDKSGLPSDRFSAERPEGSISTLTIQRTEQRDSAMYRCASSGGPYNEQFFGPGTRLTVL.